One T cell receptor (beta chain) is described in this entry. This clone's antigen is unknown. No much larger clonotype is one base removed from it; base qualities were not supplied. The sample belongs to a study of blood T cell repertoires in COVID-19 (dated by TCRdb to 2020 to 2021). Notes on the research overall: Collaborator samples came from the United States, Italy and Spain and covered acute and convalescent phases of COVID-19. The prospective study material was composed of cDNA or gDNA derived from T cells, B-cell-depleted T cells, or PBMCs. The dataset comprised deeply sampled blood TCRbeta repertoires from subjects exposed to, actively infected with, or recovered from COVID-19. A freely available public database, intended as a resource for researchers studying the immune response to SARS-CoV-2, is where the repertoires were released. The samples were drawn from the first 160 participants of the ongoing ImmuneRACE study and from under 1,500 subjects provided by 6 global collaborators. Nearly every sample came with metadata listing a de-identified subject ID, COVID-19 status, age in years and sex. Where available, HLA class I and class II types were obtained from metadata supplied by the sample provider rather than from assay-based typing.

The paper's findings and limits, for the study overall: The quantity of clinical and demographic metadata differed by source and by participant and was supplied without curation.

The CDR3 measures 14 amino acids from cysteine to phenylalanine. The only DNA kept is the CDR3, 42 bases in frame from the first base. V is reduced by 6 bases and J by 1 base, leaving a spacing of 13 bases between them. Per the germline V gene (reference sequence), LNHDA is the CDR1 and SQIVND is the CDR2. Whole blood was collected in K2EDTA tubes by collaborating institutions according to the institutions' own protocols. For TCRbeta analysis, collaborator samples were shipped as frozen whole blood, as isolated PBMCs, or as DNA extracted from either sample type. The immunoSEQ Assay, a bias-controlled multiplex PCR, was used to amplify TCRbeta CDR3 regions from genomic DNA. Concerning the study's data processing: The number of nucleated cells in each sample was estimated from the amplification of reference gene primers within the assay. To quantify the absolute abundance of each unique TCRbeta CDR3 rearrangement, sequence reads were collapsed and filtered. Productive Simpson clonality was computed per sample as the square root of Simpson's diversity index over productive rearrangements. TCRdb's version of the immuneACCESS table is confined to in-frame rearrangements and falls short of the full clone set. An unresolved V gene accounts for under half of the shortfall where checked; the remainder is of unknown origin. That table furnishes V, J and clone size, whereas the DNA furnished D and trimming. For this sample the table gives 100,000 to 120,000 clones, of which roughly 85% were detected only once. 10% to 15% of the sample rests with the top ten.

The sequenced sample was peripheral blood. The receptor chain draws on TRBV19 and TRBJ2-7; a weak D assignment points to TRBD1 (6 bases agree). The receptor was isolated from a human donor in a cohort sampled during active COVID-19. This receptor has the CDR3 CASRMTGLSYEQYF. The nucleotide sequence is given as TGTGCCAGTAGAATGACAGGCCTATCCTACGAGCAGTACTTC.